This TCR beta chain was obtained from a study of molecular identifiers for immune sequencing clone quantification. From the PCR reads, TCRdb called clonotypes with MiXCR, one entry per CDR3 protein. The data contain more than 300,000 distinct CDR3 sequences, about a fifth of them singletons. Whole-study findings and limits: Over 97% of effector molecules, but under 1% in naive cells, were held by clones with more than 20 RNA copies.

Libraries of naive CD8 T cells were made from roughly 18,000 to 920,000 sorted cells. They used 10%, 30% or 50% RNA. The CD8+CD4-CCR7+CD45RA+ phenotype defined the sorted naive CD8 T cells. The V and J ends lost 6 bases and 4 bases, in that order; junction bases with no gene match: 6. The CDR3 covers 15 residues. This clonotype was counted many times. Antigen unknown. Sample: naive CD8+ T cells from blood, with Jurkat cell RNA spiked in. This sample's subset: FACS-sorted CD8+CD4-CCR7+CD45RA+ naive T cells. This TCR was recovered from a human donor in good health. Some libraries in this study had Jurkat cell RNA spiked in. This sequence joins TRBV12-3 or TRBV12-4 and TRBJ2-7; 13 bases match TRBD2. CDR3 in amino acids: CASSHPTSGRYEQYF. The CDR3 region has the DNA TGTGCCAGCAGCCATCCGACTAGCGGGAGGTACGAGCAGTACTTC.